One sample yielded the 10 T cell receptor beta chains listed below, sequenced in a study of vaccination effects on CD4 cells after COVID-19. For these receptors, no antigen is known. The protocol was immunoSEQ multiplex PCR, while the TCRdb copy is restricted to in-frame clones and leaves out a portion. The sample records tens of thousands of clones, around three quarters being singletons. At the end of about ten days of culture, CD4+ T cells were isolated. A positive SARS-CoV-2 PCR test fell between March and December 2020. Participants each got two BNT162b2 or mRNA-1273 vaccine doses. The sample was CD4+ T cells from PBMCs cultured without peptide, taken after COVID-19 vaccination. The receptors come from a human donor who had a prior SARS-CoV-2 infection.

This chain links TRBV30 with TRBJ2-7; D is possibly TRBD2 (6 bases). V lost 0 bases to trimming and J lost 4 bases, with 7 bases between them. The CDR3 has 12 amino acids. Germline CDR1 reads GTSNPN; CDR2 reads SVGIG (reference sequence). The CDR3 sequence: CAWSVGGYEQYF. Written as DNA, the CDR3 is TGTGCCTGGAGTGTGGGGGGTTACGAGCAGTACTTC.

The CDR3 sequence: CASSEGASYEQYF. The CDR3 DNA reads TGCGCCAGCAGTGAAGGGGCCTCTTACGAGCAGTACTTC. V and J are TRBV10-2 and TRBJ2-7; possible D gene TRBD1, 5 bases. Germline V gene sequence: CDR1 WSHSY, CDR2 SAAADI. The CDR3 length is 13 residues. V lost 3 bases to trimming and J lost 4 bases, with 10 bases between them.

Here the CDR3 reads CASSPSPSSYNEQFF. In nucleotides, the CDR3 is TGCGCCAGCAGCCCAAGTCCTAGCTCCTACAATGAGCAGTTCTTC. The J gene is TRBJ2-1, the V gene TRBV5-1; no firm D call. Germline-derived CDR1 and CDR2 are SGHRS and YFSETQ. This CDR3 region has 15 residues. Trimming left V 4 bases short and J 0 bases short, with 11 bases between.

The chain is built from TRBV18 and TRBJ1-2; tentatively, D is TRBD1 (5 bases). Trimming stripped 3 bases from V and 4 bases from J, with 9 bases between. Germline values: CDR1 KGHSH, CDR2 LQKENI. The CDR3 extends over 13 amino acids. The CDR3 bases are TGTGCCAGCTCACCCGACAGTGCCTATGGCTACACCTTC. This sequence encodes CASSPDSAYGYTF.

This chain uses TRBV24-1 with TRBJ1-2; 9 bases agree with TRBD1. Germline V CDR1 and CDR2: KGHDR, SFDVKD. V lost 0 bases and J lost 8; bases outside the gene matches: 15. The CDR3 totals 18 residues. Here the CDR3 DNA reads TGTGCCACCAGTGATTTGAGGAGACAGGGGGAAAGATCGGACGGCTACACCTTC. It translates to CATSDLRRQGERSDGYTF.

The chain links TRBV5-1 to TRBJ1-2; D is possibly TRBD1 (6 bases). This CDR3 contains 17 residues. CDR1 and CDR2 from the germline V gene are SGHRS and YFSETQ. The V end was cut by 5 bases, the J end by 4 bases, with 24 bases between. The CDR3 DNA reads TGCGCCAGCAGTAACCCGGGACAAGGACTGTCAGTCTATGGCTACACCTTC. It translates to CASSNPGQGLSVYGYTF.

This clone appeared a single time. This chain joins TRBV10-3 and TRBJ2-5; D perhaps matches TRBD2 (7 bases). The CDR3 runs to 14 residues. With 11 bases removed from V and 4 bases from J, the gap between germline ends came to 20 bases. Germline V gene lookup returns CDR1 ENHRY and CDR2 SYGVKD. The CDR3 sequence is CAPGAGGPGETQYF. CDR3 DNA sequence: TGTGCCCCCGGGGCCGGGGGGCCGGGAGAGACCCAGTACTTC.

This clone has only a few counts. The chain has TRBV7-8 and TRBJ2-1, with D perhaps matching TRBD1 or TRBD2 (5 bases each). Germline V gives CDR1 SGHVS, CDR2 FQNEAQ. Trimming took 4 bases from V and 3 from J, leaving 13 bases between them. The CDR3 is 15 residues long. In DNA, the CDR3 is TGTGCCAGCAGCTCGGACTGGGGCATCTACAATGAGCAGTTCTTC. Residues: CASSSDWGIYNEQFF.

The CDR3 is CASSARTQYF. The CDR3 nucleotides are TGTGCCAGCAGTGCCCGGACCCAGTACTTC. V and J are TRBV2 and TRBJ2-5; D is undetermined. The CDR3 has 10 residues. Germline-derived CDR1 and CDR2 are SNHLY and FYNNEI. The V end was cut by 4 bases, the J end by 7 bases, with 4 bases between.

The V call is TRBV7-9, the J call TRBJ1-2, with 10 bases that match TRBD1. This CDR3 spans 13 amino acids. CDR1 and CDR2 from the germline V gene are SEHNR and FQNEAQ (reference sequence). Trimming took 5 bases from V and 8 from J; bases not matched to a gene: 5. This chain's CDR3 is CASSRGQGSGYTF. For the CDR3, the DNA is TGTGCCAGCAGCCGGGGACAGGGGAGCGGCTACACCTTC.